Sequencing of this T cell receptor (beta chain) was carried out in a study of CD8 T cells in Susac syndrome. The RNA input was about 0.5 to 1 ug, and it was reverse transcribed with random hexamers. TCRdb used MiXCR to reprocess the immunoSEQ multiplex PCR reads, holding one entry per CDR3 protein. The repertoire holds around 230,000 distinct CDR3 sequences, about 95% seen once, with roughly 0.1% in the top ten. Germline CDR1 reads SNHLY; CDR2 reads FYNNEI. CDR3 size: 14 residues. Unmatched junction bases numbered 8, after V lost 8 bases and J lost 2 bases. Sequencing was carried out using CD4+ T cells from PBMCs. The chain employs TRBV2 and TRBJ2-7, with 8 nucleotides matching TRBD1. This TCR came from a human donor with multiple sclerosis. The CDR3: CASVVDRGAYEQYF. For the CDR3, the DNA is TGTGCCAGCGTCGTCGACAGGGGAGCCTACGAGCAGTACTTC.